Listed here are 19 T cell receptor beta chains from one sample, sequenced in a study of a mutant IDH1 vaccine in newly diagnosed glioma. No antigen is known for these receptors. Time point meaning: week 35, safety follow-up. Doses comprised 300 ug of mutant IDH1 20-mer peptide each, plus topical imiquimod. Libraries were prepared by immunoSEQ multiplex PCR; TCRdb keeps only in-frame clonotypes and omits some of them. This sample has 73,000 or so clones; roughly 80% occur once, and the top ten carry approximately 12%. The input for sequencing was PBMCs, taken from a glioma patient whose treatment included an IDH1 peptide vaccine. The receptors stem from a young man with glioma.

The rearrangement links TRBV7-9 to TRBJ2-3, with a possible D match to TRBD1 (5 bases). V lost 3 bases to trimming and J lost 4 bases, with 14 bases between them. This CDR3 has 15 residues. Germline V lookup: CDR1 SEHNR, CDR2 FQNEAQ (reference sequence). CDR3 sequence: CASSFSPGFSDTQYF. In nucleotides, the CDR3 is TGTGCCAGCAGCTTTTCCCCAGGGTTTTCAGATACGCAGTATTTT.

This clone was picked up one time. The V gene is TRBV6-5, the J gene TRBJ1-2, with 12 bases fitting TRBD1. Germline V CDR1 and CDR2: MNHEY, SVGAGI. J lost 4 bases, V lost 6 bases, and 6 bases had no gene match. This CDR3 contains 15 residues. The CDR3 spells CASSFGTGGLYGYTF. The CDR3 nucleotides are TGTGCCAGCAGCTTTGGGACAGGGGGCCTCTATGGCTACACCTTC.

V is TRBV4-1 and J is TRBJ1-1; 10 bases agree with TRBD1. J lost 1 base, V lost 1 base, and 3 bases had no gene match. The germline CDR1 and CDR2 sequences are MGHRA and YSYEKL. The CDR3 runs 16 residues. CDR3 amino acids: CASSQGTGGQNTEAFF. CDR3 DNA sequence: TGCGCCAGCAGCCAAGGGACAGGGGGACAGAACACTGAAGCTTTCTTT.

The chain is built from TRBV2 and TRBJ1-4; D call uncertain. Germline V lookup: CDR1 SNHLY, CDR2 FYNNEI. The CDR3 sequence is 16 residues long. The V and J ends lost 3 bases and 5 bases respectively, with 16 bases between them. The chain's CDR3 is CASSDVKTAANEKLFF. The DNA of the CDR3 is TGTGCCAGCAGTGACGTTAAGACGGCGGCCAATGAAAAACTGTTTTTT.

V usage is TRBV29-1 and J usage is TRBJ1-1; perhaps TRBD1 as D (5 bases). CDR1 SQVTM and CDR2 ANQGSEA come from the germline V gene. The CDR3 sequence is 13 residues long. V gave up 7 bases and J gave up 3 bases, with 15 bases separating them. CDR3 nucleotide sequence: TGCAGCGCCTCTGCGCGGGGGGACACTGAAGCTTTCTTT. This encodes CSASARGDTEAFF.

The chain employs TRBV10-3 and TRBJ2-7; maybe TRBD1 (5 bases). V shed 0 bases and J shed 1 base, with 16 bases lying between them. The length of the CDR3 is 17 residues. Germline V gene sequence: CDR1 ENHRY, CDR2 SYGVKD. The CDR3 DNA reads as TGTGCCATCAGTGAGTCGGATGGGGCTCCGATTTCCTACGAGCAGTACTTC. It specifies CAISESDGAPISYEQYF.

This clone was detected a few times. The CDR3 region is CASSLPGTGRTEAFF. In DNA form, the CDR3 reads TGCGCCAGCAGCCTACCCGGGACAGGGAGAACTGAAGCTTTCTTT. The chain couples TRBV5-1 to TRBJ1-1; 9 bases agree with TRBD1. Germline CDR1 reads SGHRS; CDR2 reads YFSETQ. This CDR3 is built from 15 residues. J lost 5 bases, V lost 4 bases, and 9 bases had no gene match.

This clone was seen once. This chain joins TRBV5-1 and TRBJ1-1, with 8 bases matching TRBD1. Per germline, CDR1 SGHRS and CDR2 YFSETQ. The V gene end was trimmed by 2 bases and the J gene end by 0 bases; junction bases not matched to a gene: 9. The CDR3 extends over 17 amino acids. CDR3 amino acids: CASSLGQGALLNTEAFF. CDR3 bases: TGCGCCAGCAGCTTAGGACAGGGAGCCCTATTGAACACTGAAGCTTTCTTT.

V is TRBV9 and J is TRBJ2-2, with D perhaps matching TRBD2 (5 bases). Germline CDR1 is SGDLS and CDR2 is YYNGEE. The CDR3 consists of 15 residues. V dropped 0 bases and J dropped 7 bases, with 13 bases sitting between them. The CDR3 sequence is CASSVVGGLGGELFF. For the CDR3, the DNA is TGTGCCAGCAGCGTAGTAGGCGGGTTGGGCGGGGAGCTGTTTTTT.

This clone was picked up one time. This chain connects TRBV4-3 to TRBJ1-4; the D gene is possibly TRBD1 (6 bases). The CDR3 has 15 amino acids. Germline-derived CDR1 and CDR2 are LGHNA and YSLEER. V dropped 0 bases and J dropped 3 bases, with 8 bases sitting between them. CDR3 sequence: CASSQETGSNEKLFF. In DNA form, the CDR3 reads TGCGCCAGCAGCCAAGAGACAGGATCTAATGAAAAACTGTTTTTT.

The chain combines TRBV9 with TRBJ2-7; D is possibly TRBD2 (6 bases). The CDR3 has 17 residues. Germline CDR1 reads SGDLS; CDR2 reads YYNGEE. V lost 4 bases and J 2 bases, leaving 22 bases between the germline ends. In DNA form, the CDR3 reads TGTGCCAGCAGCCCCGAGCTATGGGACGGAGGGACCTACGAGCAGTACTTC. This codes for CASSPELWDGGTYEQYF.

The chain couples TRBV29-1 to TRBJ1-5; D not resolved. Germline V gene data show CDR1 as SQVTM and CDR2 as ANQGSEA. The CDR3 is 10 amino acids. V was trimmed by 4 bases and J by 5 bases, leaving 3 bases between them. The CDR3 region has the DNA TGCAGCGTTGGGGATCAGCCCCAGCATTTT. Translated: CSVGDQPQHF.

The V gene is TRBV7-8, the J gene TRBJ1-1; no clear D gene. Germline CDR1 is SGHVS and CDR2 is FQNEAQ. Trimming stripped 5 bases from V and 4 bases from J, with 11 bases between. The CDR3 runs 13 residues. DNA for the CDR3: TGTGCCAGCAGCCCACGGGGTCCCACTGAAGCTTTCTTT. Its protein is CASSPRGPTEAFF.

CDR3 protein: CASSLVVGADGYTF. The CDR3 DNA follows: TGCGCCAGCAGCTTGGTAGTGGGGGCAGACGGCTACACCTTC. The chain is built from TRBV5-1 and TRBJ1-2, with D possibly being TRBD1 (6 bases). Germline CDR1 is SGHRS and CDR2 is YFSETQ. The CDR3 consists of 14 residues. V shed 0 bases and J shed 8 bases, with 14 bases lying between them.

This clone was recorded once. The J gene is TRBJ2-7, the V gene TRBV14; D may be TRBD2 (6 bases). V was cut by 0 bases and J by 4 bases, with 16 bases left in between. This CDR3 region has 16 residues. CDR1 SGHDN and CDR2 FVKESK come from the germline V gene. The CDR3 DNA follows: TGTGCCAGCAGCCAAGATCCCGGGACTTACCTTTACGAGCAGTACTTC. Encoded protein: CASSQDPGTYLYEQYF.

The chain couples TRBV2 to TRBJ2-7; D is unresolved. Germline V gene lookup returns CDR1 SNHLY and CDR2 FYNNEI. The CDR3 extends over 11 amino acids. V lost 2 bases to trimming and J lost 9 bases, with 8 bases between them. The CDR3 DNA is TGTGCCAGCAGTGAAAGGCGTGCGCAGTACTTC. Its translation: CASSERRAQYF.

The chain is built from TRBV6-1 and TRBJ2-3; TRBD2 aligns across 10 bases. This CDR3 contains 16 residues. J gave up 4 bases and V 2 bases, and 6 bases lay outside the gene matches. CDR1 and CDR2 from the germline V gene are MNHNS and SASEGT. CDR3 region: CASSEITAGGADTQYF. CDR3 bases: TGTGCCAGCAGTGAAATAACAGCGGGAGGGGCAGATACGCAGTATTTT.

CDR3 amino acids: CASSPREGGTETQYF. CDR3 sequence (DNA): TGCGCCAGCAGCCCCCGCGAGGGAGGTACAGAGACCCAGTACTTC. V usage is TRBV5-1 and J usage is TRBJ2-5, with D possibly matching TRBD2 (6 bases). Trimming took off 4 bases at V and 4 bases at J, with 17 bases between the two ends. The CDR3 is 15 residues long. The germline gives CDR1 SGHRS, CDR2 YFSETQ.

The chain uses TRBV5-4 and TRBJ2-5; TRBD1 might be the D (6 bases). V was shortened by 4 bases and J by 1 base, with 14 bases between the two germline ends. CDR3 length: 15 residues. CDR1 is SGHNT, CDR2 YYREEE, per germline (reference sequence). The CDR3 here is CASSPPGQFQETQYF. CDR3 in DNA: TGTGCCAGCAGCCCCCCAGGACAGTTCCAAGAGACCCAGTACTTC.